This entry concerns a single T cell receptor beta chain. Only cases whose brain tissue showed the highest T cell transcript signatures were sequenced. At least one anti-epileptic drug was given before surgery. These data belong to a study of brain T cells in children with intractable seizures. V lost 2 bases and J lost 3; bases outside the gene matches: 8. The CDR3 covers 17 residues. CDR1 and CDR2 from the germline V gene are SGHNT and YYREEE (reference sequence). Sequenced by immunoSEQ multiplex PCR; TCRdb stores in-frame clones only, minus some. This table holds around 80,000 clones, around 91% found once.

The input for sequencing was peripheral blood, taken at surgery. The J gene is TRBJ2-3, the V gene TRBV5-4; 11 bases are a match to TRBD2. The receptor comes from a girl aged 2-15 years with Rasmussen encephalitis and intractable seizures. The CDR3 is CASSLDTSGSGTDTQYF. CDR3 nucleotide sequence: TGTGCCAGCAGCTTAGATACTAGCGGGAGTGGGACAGATACGCAGTATTTT. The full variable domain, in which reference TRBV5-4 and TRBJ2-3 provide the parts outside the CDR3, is ETGVTQSPTHLIKTRGQQVTLRCSSQSGHNTVSWYQQALGQGPQFIFQYYREEENGRGNFPPRFSGLQFPNYSSELNVNALELDDSALYLCASSLDTSGSGTDTQYFGPGTRLTVL.